This paragraph reports one TCR beta chain. This clone was observed a single time. Its recognized antigen is unknown. Per-base qualities were not stored, and no clone one base away is much larger. The receptor library was made with the immunoSEQ multiplex PCR assay. For the multiplex PCR, a mixture combining 60 forward primers for TCR Vbeta segments and 13 reverse primers for TCR Jbeta segments was used. A multiplex PCR assay on genomic DNA amplified the CDR3 region of rearranged TCR beta genes. On the Illumina HiSeq System, the amplified TCR beta libraries were sequenced as 87-base-pair reads. As for the authors' bioinformatics: In a later analysis, 70 million to 95 million unique TCR beta chains were counted across the approximately 620 repertoires, and about 9.9 million of these chains were shared by at least two donors. A nearest-neighbor algorithm error-corrected the raw reads and collapsed the reads into unique sequences, merging closely related sequences to remove PCR and sequencing errors. CDR3 sequences were aligned to IMGT reference sequences to assign V, D and J gene segments. For a sequence to be retained, a match of at least six nucleotides was required to both a V gene segment and a J gene segment. Rearrangements were classified as productive when the CDR3 lacked stop codons and remained in frame with V and J, and all other rearrangements were classified as non-productive. CDR3 was defined by IMGT convention, running from the second conserved V-encoded cysteine to the conserved J-encoded phenylalanine. Sequences without an unambiguous match to a single V gene segment were excluded from the earlier analysis of approximately 600 of the donors. An earlier analysis of a few hundred of the donors called V segments functional above 56.7% productive rearrangements and segregating when the between-donor standard deviation exceeded 5%. A statistical classification framework was developed to diagnose cytomegalovirus status using the catalog of TCR beta chain sequences. In a later analysis, V and J genes were assigned by comparing TCR nucleotide sequences against IMGT/GENE-DB human TR gene sequences. A later analysis assigned CDR3 sequences and most-parsimonious VDJ recombination scenarios with the TCRdist pipeline. In a later analysis, every TCR beta chain was defined by the combination of its CDR3 amino acid sequence and its V-gene family, and reads without a unique V-gene family were dropped. In a later analysis, around 650 highly shared, low-generation-probability nucleotide sequences were removed to address suspected cross-contamination and a sequencing artifact. For each public chain, a later analysis derived a clonal expansion index from normalized ranks of inferred template counts within each repertoire. A later analysis computed generation probabilities with a VDJ recombination model fitted to out-of-frame rearrangements, and checked the results against IGoR. In a later analysis, hypergeometric tests were used to score TCR-TCR, TCR-HLA and TCR-CMV co-occurrence, with a repertoire-size bias correction applied to TCR pairs. False discovery rates were estimated in a later analysis by permuting HLA or CMV assignments 20 times. A later analysis grouped co-occurring TCRs with DBSCAN, adding TCRdist sequence similarity when clustering within HLA-allele-positive subsets. Co-occurrence clustering excluded repertoires with fewer than 30,000 or more than 120,000 public chains, plus five with anomalous nucleotide sharing. The source is immuneACCESS, and TCRdb retained only in-frame sequences with V and J called. Part of the clones is not carried over; for the studies checked, unresolved V genes explain less than half of this, and the remainder is unexplained. V, J and clone size are taken as reported in that table, and D and trimming were inferred from the DNA itself. For this sample the table gives approximately 160,000 clones, of which 65% to 85% were detected only once. The ten largest clones add up to 7% of the sample.

The sample is drawn from a study of cytomegalovirus exposure and HLA in healthy donors (dated by TCRdb to about 2017). Looking at the study overall: An earlier analysis of several hundred of the donors reported 276 Gb of sequence data and 90 million to 120 million unique TCR beta sequences obtained from 150 million to 200 million T cells. Roughly 300 gigabases of sequencing data and 75 million to 85 million unique TCR sequences made up an early release that covered around 640 HLA-typed donors. Among the roughly 400 genotyped donors, approximately 76% belonged to the genetic ancestry cluster associated with self-reported Caucasian donors. The study aimed to test whether signatures of past pathogen exposure could be identified by cataloging public T cell receptors. The T cell repertoires of 666 subjects were profiled by immunosequencing and related to cytomegalovirus serostatus. Along with the approximately 700-subject first cohort, a separate validation cohort of about 110 different subjects was used. High-throughput TCR immunosequencing, statistical association of individual TCRs with disease status, and machine learning were combined to predict cytomegalovirus infection status. To study patterns of TCR occurrence, a later analysis re-analyzed previously published TCR beta repertoires from around 670 donors and added high-resolution HLA genotyping. Rather than using new phenotypic data, the later analysis identified candidate immune exposures from TCR beta sequences and from how often those sequences occurred across donors. An earlier analysis of 587 of the donors used high-throughput TCR beta sequencing to judge whether each TCR beta V gene segment behaved as functional or pseudogenic. Donor age, sex, ethnicity and CMV serostatus were compiled alongside the repertoire data. A later genetic analysis used genome-wide SNP genotypes for about three fifths of the roughly 700 donors, treating that subset as a discovery cohort. All discovery cohort repertoires had been generated using a single sequencing platform. Both class I and class II loci were covered by HLA typing, at four-digit resolution. The number of donors typed differed by locus, with about 629-630 for A, B, C, DRB1 and DQB1, roughly 550 for DQA1, about 610 for DPA1, and 400 to 490 for DPB1. Because of strong linkage in the cohort, roughly five DR-DQ haplotypes were treated as single units for association and clustering. Among around 400 genotyped donors of the cohort, an average of approximately 220,000 unique TCR beta nucleotide sequences was sequenced per donor, of which about 19% were non-productive.

Counted from cysteine to phenylalanine, this CDR3 has 14 amino acids. Only CDR3 DNA is held: 42 bases, read in frame from base 1. CDR1 and CDR2 are drawn from the germline V gene: MDHEN, SYDVKM. V gives up 7 bases and J gives up 8 bases, and the segment between their germline ends measures 17 bases. Results and caveats for the whole study, not just this receptor: A later analysis reported that several top co-occurrence clusters appeared linked to parvovirus B19, influenza, CMV and Epstein-Barr virus. Because counts were too low, around 18 rarely observed V segments, including chromosome 9 orphons, were left out of the earlier analysis of over 550 of the donors. The 87-base-pair reads could not distinguish some IMGT-functional V segments, including TRBV6-2 and TRBV6-3, so those segments were excluded. A group of highly shared sequence variants was considered likely to be a technical artifact of the sequencing pipeline. In a later analysis, about 17,000 TCR beta sequences were associated with specific HLA alleles at a false discovery rate of 0.05. Compared with equally common non-associated chains, HLA-associated TCR beta chains in a later analysis were more clonally expanded and had lower generation probabilities. Immune exposure information for the cohort was limited to CMV serostatus. Cytomegalovirus status was reported to be diagnosed by the classifier with high specificity and sensitivity in both the original and validation cohorts. Correlated functional status among segregating V segments might reflect linkage disequilibrium, but an unknown experimental factor could not be ruled out. A further reported finding was that TCR beta sequences accurately predicted the HLA-A and HLA-B alleles for most subjects in the first cohort. A later analysis found that most CMV-associated TCR beta chains appeared HLA-restricted, with HLA associations seemingly driven largely by CMV exposure. Three of the identified cytomegalovirus-associated TCR beta chains were confirmed in vitro to be specific for cytomegalovirus antigens. While some public TCRs were present in many individuals, most TCR sequences turned up only very rarely across donors. V-gene and J-gene trimming of TCR beta chains was associated with a missense DCLRE1C variant in a later genetic analysis, and the association was replicated in an independent cohort. Assigning TCR associations to individual alleles was difficult when HLA alleles, especially DR and DQ, strongly co-occurred. HLA typing was unavailable for some donors at each locus, so association tests used only the typed subset. A later analysis found that TCR association rates varied across HLA loci, with DRB1 alleles showing the most associated TCRs and HLA-C alleles the fewest. The authors suggested that the approach could potentially be extended to other disease states and immunological phenotypes. Broadly in line with IMGT annotations, most TCR beta V segments showed up in productive rearrangements about 87% or about 30% of the time in an earlier analysis of about 500 of the donors. According to a later genetic analysis, donors in an Asian-associated ancestry cluster had fewer N-insertions in productive TCRs than the approximately 710-donor mean. In the study, 150 to 200 TCR beta chains were listed as associated with cytomegalovirus. Sequencing depth was assumed to be roughly uniform across donors in the presence/absence analyses, though that assumption may not hold. The cohort was sequenced for TCR beta chains only, and without alpha or paired-chain data the features that could be detected were limited.

The cohort was made up of approximately 670 healthy bone marrow donors. All cohort members were sampled while nominally healthy, although unrecorded immune exposures were likely present. The donor tested CMV seropositive, placing the donor among the 250 to 350 seropositive members of the cohort. Each donor provided a peripheral blood sample, and peripheral blood mononuclear cells were used for TCR beta sequencing. The Qiagen DNeasy Blood Extraction Kit was used to extract genomic DNA from the blood cell samples. Material for sequencing was PBMCs. The receptor comes from a woman in her thirties or forties in good health and CMV-seropositive. This chain joins TRBV28 to TRBJ2-2; the D region possibly corresponds to TRBD1 (5 bases align). The nucleotide sequence is TGTGCCAGCACCCCACAGGTTATCTCGGGGGAGCTGTTTTTT. Translation gives CASTPQVISGELFF.